This T cell receptor (beta chain) was recorded in a study of cytomegalovirus exposure and HLA in healthy donors (dated by TCRdb to about 2017). Regarding the study in general: According to a later analysis, one platform produced both the 120 validation repertoires and the roughly 660 repertoires of the first cohort. A separate validation cohort of over a hundred different subjects was used in addition to the 666-subject first cohort. The study combined high-throughput TCR immunosequencing, statistical association of individual TCRs with disease status, and machine learning to predict cytomegalovirus infection status. The study aimed to test whether cataloging public T cell receptors could reveal signatures of past pathogen exposure. What the authors observed across the whole study: In vitro tests confirmed that a few of the cytomegalovirus-associated TCR beta chains recognize cytomegalovirus antigens. While some public TCRs were present in many individuals, most TCR sequences turned up only very rarely across donors. According to the authors, the approach could potentially be generalized to other disease states and immunological phenotypes. In the study, some 160 TCR beta chains were listed as associated with cytomegalovirus. A later analysis had no HLA typing for the validation cohort, so co-occurrence there was scored across all 110 or so repertoires. Of the cluster scores, roughly 95% were above 0 in a later analysis, which found that TCRs clustered in the first cohort also tended to co-occur in the 120 validation repertoires. The classifier was reported to diagnose cytomegalovirus status with high specificity and sensitivity in both the original and validation cohorts.

Donors formed part of the validation cohort, which comprised fewer than 150 subjects and was distinct from the first cohort of under 750 subjects. The germline V gene encodes CDR1 SNHLY and CDR2 FYNNEI. The junction carries 9 bases between V and J, which are trimmed by 1 base and 0 bases respectively. From its cysteine to its phenylalanine, the CDR3 spans 15 amino acids. CDR3 DNA is the only sequence kept; it has 45 bases, read in frame from the first base. Regarding this clone: No cognate antigen has been identified for it. Base qualities are not provided; no much larger clone lies one nucleotide away.

To prepare the library, the immunoSEQ multiplex PCR assay was applied. In the source study's methods: A statistical classification framework was built for diagnosing cytomegalovirus status from the catalog of TCR beta chain sequences. What TCRdb holds here is the immuneACCESS table cut down to in-frame rearrangements. Part of the clones is not present; checked against another copy, under half of the missing clones reflect an unresolved V gene, and the others are unexplained. V and J calls and clone size are copied from that table; D and trimming were computed from the DNA. This sample comprises under 150,000 clones, roughly four fifths of them detected only once. More than 1.4% of the sample comes from the top ten.

The chain links TRBV2 with TRBJ1-1, with the D gene too uncertain to name. The clonotype comes from a woman aged 25 to 45 in good health and CMV-seronegative. What was sequenced was PBMCs. The DNA is TGTGCCAGCAGTGAAGTAAGCCTAATGAACACTGAAGCTTTCTTT. The translation is CASSEVSLMNTEAFF.